The rows below give T cell receptor beta chains drawn from one sample of a study of shared clonotypes between healthy human individuals. Here immunoSEQ multiplex PCR was the method, and the copy in TCRdb shows in-frame clones only, minus some. Of roughly 680,000 clones listed, around 70% were seen once; the top ten hold more than 1.5%. The sample was memory CD4+ T cells sorted from blood. The receptor set was obtained from a woman under 40 in good health. CDR3s include the opening cysteine and the closing phenylalanine or tryptophan. The D gene is left open where the match is weak. Clone size appears in some rows only: once, few, many, or a class for an expanded clone.

cdr3_aa	cdr3_nt	d_call	j_call	v_call	clone_size
CASSQDKFETQYF	TGCGCCAGCAGCCAAGATAAGTTCGAGACCCAGTACTTC	NA	TRBJ2-5	TRBV4-1	many
CASSQETGGWETQYF	TGTGCCAGCAGCCAAGAGACAGGGGGTTGGGAGACCCAGTACTTC	TRBD1	TRBJ2-5	TRBV4-2	NA
CASSLYRGELFF	TGTGCCAGCAGCTTATATCGCGGGGAGCTGTTTTTT	NA	TRBJ2-2	TRBV7-2	NA
CASSFQQSLGGDGNYGYTF	TGCGCCAGCAGCTTCCAACAATCCTTAGGGGGCGATGGCAACTATGGCTACACCTTC	TRBD1	TRBJ1-2	TRBV5-1	NA
CASSPSGPDTQYF	TGTGCCAGCAGCCCCTCCGGCCCAGATACGCAGTATTTT	NA	TRBJ2-3	TRBV7-8	few
CASRASWEQYF	TGTGCCAGCAGGGCTAGCTGGGAGCAGTACTTC	NA	TRBJ2-7	TRBV25-1	NA
CASSISQGAVYTEAFF	TGTGCCAGCAGCATTTCCCAGGGGGCCGTTTACACTGAAGCTTTCTTT	TRBD1	TRBJ1-1	TRBV7-8	once
CASSFLARSNQPQHF	TGTGCCAGCAGCTTTCTTGCCCGAAGCAATCAGCCCCAGCATTTT	NA	TRBJ1-5	TRBV5-5	NA
CATSGPGRNRDTQYF	TGTGCCACCAGTGGGCCAGGACGAAACCGAGATACGCAGTATTTT	NA	TRBJ2-3	TRBV15	NA
CASSLGGFQAYEQYF	TGCGCCAGCAGCTTGGGGGGCTTCCAGGCCTACGAGCAGTACTTC	NA	TRBJ2-7	TRBV5-1	many
CASRGGGYNEQFF	TGTGCCTCCCGCGGGGGGGGTTACAATGAGCAGTTCTTC	TRBD2	TRBJ2-1	TRBV6-6	once
CSAPRGVEQYF	TGCAGTGCGCCGCGCGGGGTTGAGCAGTACTTC	NA	TRBJ2-7	TRBV20-1	once
CASAAGILYEQYF	TGTGCCAGCGCGGCCGGGATACTTTACGAGCAGTACTTC	NA	TRBJ2-7	TRBV18	few
CASSSGGGREETQYF	TGTGCCAGCAGCTCAGGAGGGGGGCGCGAGGAGACCCAGTACTTC	NA	TRBJ2-5	TRBV5-4	NA
CASTRDSLNTEAFF	TGTGCCAGCACCAGGGACAGCCTGAACACTGAAGCTTTCTTT	TRBD1	TRBJ1-1	TRBV6-6	NA
CASSFPGTDDRYGYTF	TGCGCCAGCAGCTTCCCCGGGACAGACGACCGCTATGGCTACACCTTC	TRBD1	TRBJ1-2	TRBV5-1	NA
CATSSDHVRYEQYF	TGTGCCACCAGCAGTGATCACGTTCGGTACGAGCAGTACTTC	NA	TRBJ2-7	TRBV15	NA
CASSPGTSGNTIYF	TGTGCCAGCTCACCGGGGACTTCTGGAAACACCATATATTTT	NA	TRBJ1-3	TRBV18	NA
CSVDSGGANVLTF	TGCAGCGTTGACAGTGGTGGGGCCAACGTCCTGACTTTC	NA	TRBJ2-6	TRBV29-1	NA
CASSPLGREVGARKLFF	TGTGCCAGCAGTCCCCTCGGCAGGGAAGTTGGGGCCAGGAAACTGTTTTTT	NA	TRBJ1-4	TRBV27	NA
CASSEGQTRAFF	TGTGCCAGCAGTGAAGGCCAGACACGAGCTTTCTTT	NA	TRBJ1-1	TRBV2	once
CASSDHDRLSYEQYF	TGTGCCAGTAGTGACCACGACAGACTCTCCTACGAGCAGTACTTC	NA	TRBJ2-7	TRBV19	NA
CASSPVAGGPPGEQFF	TGTGCCAGCAGCCCCGTAGCGGGAGGGCCCCCGGGTGAGCAGTTCTTC	TRBD2	TRBJ2-1	TRBV7-9	few
CASSELAKETQYF	TGTGCCAGCAGCGAACTAGCGAAAGAGACCCAGTACTTC	TRBD2	TRBJ2-5	TRBV7-9	NA
CAAGPANSYNEQFF	TGTGCCGCGGGACCCGCGAACTCCTACAATGAGCAGTTCTTC	NA	TRBJ2-1	TRBV28	NA
CASSSAGGGTDTQYF	TGCGCCAGCAGCTCGGCGGGGGGAGGCACAGATACGCAGTATTTT	TRBD2	TRBJ2-3	TRBV5-1	NA
CASSKRSAGAHSTDTQYF	TGTGCCAGCAGCAAGAGGTCAGCGGGAGCTCATAGCACAGATACGCAGTATTTT	NA	TRBJ2-3	TRBV21-1	once
CATSKSLGEQYF	TGTGCCACCAGCAAAAGTCTGGGGGAGCAGTACTTC	NA	TRBJ2-5	TRBV15	NA
CASAIARVNQPQHF	TGTGCCAGCGCTATCGCCAGGGTGAATCAGCCCCAGCATTTT	NA	TRBJ1-5	TRBV28	NA
CASSDGLGTVYGYTF	TGTGCCAGCAGTGACGGCTTGGGGACTGTCTATGGCTACACCTTC	NA	TRBJ1-2	TRBV6-4	NA
CASSVAWGAHEQYF	TGTGCCAGCAGCGTAGCGTGGGGGGCCCACGAGCAGTACTTC	NA	TRBJ2-7	TRBV9	NA
CASSLVWDVGTEAFF	TGTGCCAGCAGCTTAGTTTGGGACGTCGGCACTGAAGCTTTCTTT	NA	TRBJ1-1	TRBV7-2	NA
CASSPRPGGGEQYF	TGTGCCAGCAGTCCCCGCCCCGGTGGAGGCGAGCAGTACTTC	NA	TRBJ2-7	TRBV27	NA
CASSPRGAGSGDTQYF	TGTGCCAGCAGCCCCAGAGGAGCGGGAAGTGGAGATACGCAGTATTTT	TRBD2	TRBJ2-3	TRBV7-3	NA
CASSPRLGDGKARTDTQYF	TGTGCCAGCTCACCACGACTAGGGGACGGAAAGGCCCGCACAGATACGCAGTATTTT	NA	TRBJ2-3	TRBV18	once
CAWSSNNYGYTF	TGTGCCTGGAGTTCTAACAACTATGGCTACACCTTC	NA	TRBJ1-2	TRBV30	NA
CASSLSAAAATDTQYF	TGTGCCAGCAGCTTATCGGCGGCGGCAGCCACAGATACGCAGTATTTT	NA	TRBJ2-3	TRBV11-3	NA
CSVRGHNQPQHF	TGCAGCGTTCGGGGTCACAATCAGCCCCAGCATTTT	NA	TRBJ1-5	TRBV29-1	NA
CASSLGSGTGIRYEQYF	TGTGCCAGCAGCTTAGGATCCGGGACAGGGATTCGCTACGAGCAGTACTTC	TRBD1	TRBJ2-7	TRBV7-9	few
CASSQDFEQGWYGYTF	TGTGCCAGCAGCCAAGATTTCGAGCAGGGATGGTATGGCTACACCTTC	NA	TRBJ1-2	TRBV4-2	NA
CASSLVDSYNEQFF	TGCGCCAGCAGCTTGGTGGACTCATACAATGAGCAGTTCTTC	NA	TRBJ2-1	TRBV5-1	NA
CASSLGSLGDTQYF	TGTGCCAGCAGCTTGGGCAGTTTGGGGGATACGCAGTATTTT	NA	TRBJ2-3	TRBV5-8	NA
CASSLLFRAGGYTF	TGTGCCAGCAGTTTACTGTTCAGGGCTGGGGGCTACACCTTC	NA	TRBJ1-2	TRBV28	NA
CASRAGNNQPQHF	TGTGCCAGCAGGGCAGGGAACAATCAGCCCCAGCATTTT	NA	TRBJ1-5	TRBV25-1	few
CASSSNRNGYTF	TGTGCCAGCAGCTCCAACAGAAACGGCTACACCTTC	NA	TRBJ1-2	TRBV27	NA
CASSLHEPDTPPTDTQYF	TGTGCCAGCTCACTCCACGAACCGGACACCCCGCCCACAGATACGCAGTATTTT	NA	TRBJ2-3	TRBV18	NA
CASSIQGLTEAFF	TGTGCCAGCAGCATACAGGGTCTCACTGAAGCTTTCTTT	NA	TRBJ1-1	TRBV11-2	NA
CASSSRGYGEKLFF	TGTGCCAGCAGCTCTAGGGGTTATGGCGAAAAACTGTTTTTT	NA	TRBJ1-4	TRBV5-8	NA
CASSQDTAGELFF	TGTGCCAGCAGCCAAGACACGGCCGGGGAGCTGTTTTTT	NA	TRBJ2-2	TRBV4-2	NA
CASSNQGLAMYEQYF	TGTGCCAGTAGTAACCAGGGACTAGCCATGTACGAGCAGTACTTC	TRBD2	TRBJ2-7	TRBV19	NA
CASSQTDTQYF	TGTGCCAGCAGTCAGACAGATACGCAGTATTTT	NA	TRBJ2-3	TRBV6-6	NA
CASSEGTRAYNEQFF	TGTGCCAGCAGTGAAGGGACTAGGGCCTACAATGAGCAGTTCTTC	TRBD2	TRBJ2-1	TRBV6-1	few